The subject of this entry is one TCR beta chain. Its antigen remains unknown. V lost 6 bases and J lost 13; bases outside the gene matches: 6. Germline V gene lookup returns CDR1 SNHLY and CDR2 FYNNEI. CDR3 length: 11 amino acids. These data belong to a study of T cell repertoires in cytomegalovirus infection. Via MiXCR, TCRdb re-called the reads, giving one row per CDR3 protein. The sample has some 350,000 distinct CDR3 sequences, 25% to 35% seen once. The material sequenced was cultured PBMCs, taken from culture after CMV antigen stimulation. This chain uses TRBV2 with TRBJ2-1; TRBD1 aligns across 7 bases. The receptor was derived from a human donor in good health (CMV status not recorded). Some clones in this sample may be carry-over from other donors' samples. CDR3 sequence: CASRDRPGQFF. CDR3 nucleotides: TGTGCCAGCAGGGACAGGCCCGGTCAGTTCTTC.